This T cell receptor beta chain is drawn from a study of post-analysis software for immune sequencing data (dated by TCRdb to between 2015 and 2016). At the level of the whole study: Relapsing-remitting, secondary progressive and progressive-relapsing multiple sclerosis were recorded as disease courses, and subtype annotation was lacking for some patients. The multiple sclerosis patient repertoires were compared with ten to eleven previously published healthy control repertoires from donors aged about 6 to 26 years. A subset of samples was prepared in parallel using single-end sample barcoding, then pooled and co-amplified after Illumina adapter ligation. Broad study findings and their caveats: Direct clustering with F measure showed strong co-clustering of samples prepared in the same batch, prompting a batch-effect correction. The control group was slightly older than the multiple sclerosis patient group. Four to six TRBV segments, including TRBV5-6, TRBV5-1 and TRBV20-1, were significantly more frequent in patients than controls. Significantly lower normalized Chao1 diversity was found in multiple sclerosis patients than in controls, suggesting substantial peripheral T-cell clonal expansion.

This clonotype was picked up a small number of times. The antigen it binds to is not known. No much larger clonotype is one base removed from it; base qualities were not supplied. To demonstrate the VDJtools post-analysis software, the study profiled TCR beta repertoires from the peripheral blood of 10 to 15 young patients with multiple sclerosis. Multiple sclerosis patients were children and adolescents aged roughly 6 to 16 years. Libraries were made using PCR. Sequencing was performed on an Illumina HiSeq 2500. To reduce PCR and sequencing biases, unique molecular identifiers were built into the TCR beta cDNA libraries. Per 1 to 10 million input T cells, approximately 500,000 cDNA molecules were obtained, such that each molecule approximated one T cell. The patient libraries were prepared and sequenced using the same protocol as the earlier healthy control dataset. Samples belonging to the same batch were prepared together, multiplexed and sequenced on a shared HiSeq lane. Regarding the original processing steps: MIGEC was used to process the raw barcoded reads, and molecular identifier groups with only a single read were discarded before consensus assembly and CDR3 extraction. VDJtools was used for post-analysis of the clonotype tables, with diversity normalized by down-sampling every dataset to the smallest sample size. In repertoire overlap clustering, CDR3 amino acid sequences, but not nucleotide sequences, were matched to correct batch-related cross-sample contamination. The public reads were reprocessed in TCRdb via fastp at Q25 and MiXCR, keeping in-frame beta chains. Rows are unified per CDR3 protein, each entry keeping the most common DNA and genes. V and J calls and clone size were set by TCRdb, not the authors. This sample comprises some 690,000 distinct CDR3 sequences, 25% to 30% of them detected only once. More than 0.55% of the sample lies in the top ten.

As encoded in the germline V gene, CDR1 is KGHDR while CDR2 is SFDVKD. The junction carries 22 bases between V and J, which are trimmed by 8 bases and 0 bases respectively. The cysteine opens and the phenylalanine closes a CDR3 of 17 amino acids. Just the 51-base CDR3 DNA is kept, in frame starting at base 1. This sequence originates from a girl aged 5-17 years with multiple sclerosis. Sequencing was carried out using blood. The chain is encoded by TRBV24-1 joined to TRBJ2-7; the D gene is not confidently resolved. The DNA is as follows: TGTGCCACCATGGGGAACTCCTTGGCCACCTCCTCCTACGAGCAGTACTTC. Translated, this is CATMGNSLATSSYEQYF.